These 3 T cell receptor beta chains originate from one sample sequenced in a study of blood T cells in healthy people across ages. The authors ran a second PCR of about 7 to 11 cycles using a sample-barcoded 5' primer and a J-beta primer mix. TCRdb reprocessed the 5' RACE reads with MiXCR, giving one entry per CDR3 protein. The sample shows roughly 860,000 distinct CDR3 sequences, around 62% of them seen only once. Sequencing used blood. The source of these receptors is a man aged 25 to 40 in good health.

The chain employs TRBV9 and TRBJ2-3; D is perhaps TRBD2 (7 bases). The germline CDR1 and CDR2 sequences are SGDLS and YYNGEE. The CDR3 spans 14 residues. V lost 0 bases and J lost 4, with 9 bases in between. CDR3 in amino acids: CASSVGGGADTQYF. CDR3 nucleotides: TGTGCCAGCAGCGTAGGGGGGGGCGCAGATACGCAGTATTTT.

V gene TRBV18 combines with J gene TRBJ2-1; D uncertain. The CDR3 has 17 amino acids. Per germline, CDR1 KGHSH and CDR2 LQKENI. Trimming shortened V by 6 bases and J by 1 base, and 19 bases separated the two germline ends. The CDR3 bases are TGTGCCAGCTCCCCCCAGGAACAATCCCGATCCTACAATGAGCAGTTCTTC. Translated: CASSPQEQSRSYNEQFF.

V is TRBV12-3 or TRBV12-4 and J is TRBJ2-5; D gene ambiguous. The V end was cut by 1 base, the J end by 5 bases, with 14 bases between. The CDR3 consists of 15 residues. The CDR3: CASSLVPVPGETQYF. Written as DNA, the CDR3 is TGTGCCAGCAGTTTAGTCCCTGTGCCGGGCGAGACCCAGTACTTC.